The entry that follows covers one TCR beta chain sequence. This clonotype was counted between two and nine times. The antigen it recognizes is unknown. It has no much larger one-base neighbor in the sample; base qualities were not kept. This entry is derived from a study of patients and donors after allogeneic stem cell transplantation (dated by TCRdb to the early 2020s). Libraries were constructed by RT-PCR. The sequencing machine was a NextSeq 550. TCRdb passed the public sequencing reads through fastp at Q25 and MiXCR, retaining productive beta sequences. Rows merge per CDR3 protein into single entries with the most common DNA and genes. The sample includes about 72,000 distinct CDR3 sequences, with approximately 25% observed a single time. The top ten constitute more than 25% of the sample. Relative to germline, V is 1 base shorter and J is 6 bases shorter, with 21 bases between their ends. From cysteine to phenylalanine, the CDR3 is 16 amino acids long. Only the CDR3 region is kept as DNA, spanning 48 bases read in frame from base 1. According to the germline V gene (reference sequence), CDR1 reads GTSNPN and CDR2 reads SVGIG.

The sample consisted of blood, either unsorted or a sorted T cell fraction (not recorded which). This TCR was recovered from a human donor who was either an allogeneic HSCT recipient or a stem cell or donor lymphocyte infusion donor (not recorded which). It is not recorded whose cells these are; they may come from a transplant donor. Recombination linked TRBV30 to TRBJ1-2; the D gene remains uncertain. The base sequence is TGTGCCTGGAGTGGAGAGGCGGCGGCATGGTTCGATGGCTACACCTTC. It is translated as CAWSGEAAAWFDGYTF.